This T cell receptor (beta chain) originates from a study of CD8+ T cells in alopecia areata. Turning to the study itself: At a dose of 5 to 10 mg twice daily, oral tofacitinib was given to treated patients. It was 6 to 18 months of tofacitinib, and then there were 6 months off drug. Study-wide results and caveats: In scalp, tofacitinib significantly decreased clonality and expanded CD8+ clones among the top 100. Researchers report lesional scalp, most notably alopecia totalis/universalis, outstripped normal scalp in clonality.

CDR1 DFQATT and CDR2 SNEGSKA come from the germline V gene (reference sequence). Deletions cut 5 bases from V and 7 bases from J, with 12 bases between. The CDR3 loop spans 11 amino acids. After isolation, RNA underwent reverse transcription to generate cDNA as the sequencing template. Repertoires were generated with immunoSEQ multiplex PCR, while TCRdb's copy carries only in-frame clones and drops some. The sample records fewer than 150,000 clones, 50% to 75% being singletons. Treatment described: oral pan-JAK inhibitor, 5-10 mg twice daily. Remarks on this clone: Its target is not known.

The sample here was CD8+ T cells sorted from blood, taken at week 4, from a patient treated with tofacitinib. The chain recombines TRBV20-1 with TRBJ2-7, with a tentative D call TRBD1 (5 bases). The sequence came from a human donor with alopecia areata. The CDR3 sequence is CSAATDLEQYF. In nucleotides, the CDR3 is TGCAGTGCTGCGACAGATCTGGAGCAGTACTTC.